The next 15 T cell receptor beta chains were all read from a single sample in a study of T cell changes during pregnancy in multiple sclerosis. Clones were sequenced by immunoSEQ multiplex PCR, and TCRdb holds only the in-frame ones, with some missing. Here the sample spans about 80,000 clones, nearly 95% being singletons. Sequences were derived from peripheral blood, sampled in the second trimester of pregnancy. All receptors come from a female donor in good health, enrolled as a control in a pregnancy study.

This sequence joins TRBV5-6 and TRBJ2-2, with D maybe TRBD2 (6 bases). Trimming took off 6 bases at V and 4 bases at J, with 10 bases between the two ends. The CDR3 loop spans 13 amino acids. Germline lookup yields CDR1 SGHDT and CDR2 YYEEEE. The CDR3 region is CASMRGSTGELFF. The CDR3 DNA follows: TGTGCCAGCATGCGGGGAAGCACCGGGGAGCTGTTTTTT.

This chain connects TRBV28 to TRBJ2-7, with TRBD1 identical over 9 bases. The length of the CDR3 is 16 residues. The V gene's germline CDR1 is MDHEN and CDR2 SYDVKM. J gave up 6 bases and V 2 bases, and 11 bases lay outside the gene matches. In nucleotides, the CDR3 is TGTGCCAGCAGTTTACCCCCCGGGACAGGGTTATCCGAGCAGTACTTC. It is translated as CASSLPPGTGLSEQYF.

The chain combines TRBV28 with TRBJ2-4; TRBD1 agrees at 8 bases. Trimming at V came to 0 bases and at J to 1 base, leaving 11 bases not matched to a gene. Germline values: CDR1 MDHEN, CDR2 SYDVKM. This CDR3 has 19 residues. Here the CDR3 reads CASSLWGQVNKPAKNIQYF. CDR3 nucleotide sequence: TGTGCCAGCAGTTTATGGGGACAGGTTAACAAGCCCGCCAAAAACATTCAGTACTTC.

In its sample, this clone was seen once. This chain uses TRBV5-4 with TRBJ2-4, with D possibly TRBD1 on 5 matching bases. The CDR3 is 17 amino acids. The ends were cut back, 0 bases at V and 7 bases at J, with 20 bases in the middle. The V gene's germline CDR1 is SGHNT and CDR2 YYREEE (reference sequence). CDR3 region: CASSLVGQGPPGNIQYF. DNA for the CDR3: TGTGCCAGCAGCTTGGTCGGGCAGGGCCCCCCAGGCAACATTCAGTACTTC.

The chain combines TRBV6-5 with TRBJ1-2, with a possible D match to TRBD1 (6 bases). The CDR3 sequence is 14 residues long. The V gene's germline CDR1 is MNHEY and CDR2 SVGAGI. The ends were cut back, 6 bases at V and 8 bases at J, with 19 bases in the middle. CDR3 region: CASRQGQWQGGYTF. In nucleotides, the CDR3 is TGTGCCAGCAGGCAGGGGCAGTGGCAGGGAGGCTACACCTTC.

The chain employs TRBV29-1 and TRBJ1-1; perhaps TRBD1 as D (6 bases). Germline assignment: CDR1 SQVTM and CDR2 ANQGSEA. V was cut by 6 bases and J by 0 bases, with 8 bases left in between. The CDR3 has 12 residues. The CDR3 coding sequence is TGCAGCGTCGGACAGTTGAACACTGAAGCTTTCTTT. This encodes CSVGQLNTEAFF.

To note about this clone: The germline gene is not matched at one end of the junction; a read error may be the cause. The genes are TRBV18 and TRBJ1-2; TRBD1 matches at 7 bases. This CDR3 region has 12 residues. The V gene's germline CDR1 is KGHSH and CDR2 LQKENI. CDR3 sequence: CASSPQDRATVF. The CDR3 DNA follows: TGTGCCAGCTCACCACAAGACAGGGCGACGGTTTTC.

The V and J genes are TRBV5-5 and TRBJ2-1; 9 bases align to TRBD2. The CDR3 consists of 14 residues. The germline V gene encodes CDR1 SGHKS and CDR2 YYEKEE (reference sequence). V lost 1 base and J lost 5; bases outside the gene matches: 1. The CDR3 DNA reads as TGTGCCAGCAGCTTGCGGACTAGCGACAATGAGCAGTTCTTC. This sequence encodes CASSLRTSDNEQFF.

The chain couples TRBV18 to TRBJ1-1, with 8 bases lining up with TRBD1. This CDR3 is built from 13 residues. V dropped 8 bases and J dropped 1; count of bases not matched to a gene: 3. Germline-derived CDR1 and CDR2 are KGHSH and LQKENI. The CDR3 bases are TGTGCCAGCACGGGACAGGCGAACACTGAAGCTTTCTTT. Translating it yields CASTGQANTEAFF.

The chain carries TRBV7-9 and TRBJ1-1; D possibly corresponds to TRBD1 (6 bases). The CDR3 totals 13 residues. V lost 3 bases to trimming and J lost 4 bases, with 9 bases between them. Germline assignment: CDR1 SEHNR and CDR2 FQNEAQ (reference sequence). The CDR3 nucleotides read TGTGCCAGCAGCTTTGACAGGTCCACTGAAGCTTTCTTT. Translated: CASSFDRSTEAFF.

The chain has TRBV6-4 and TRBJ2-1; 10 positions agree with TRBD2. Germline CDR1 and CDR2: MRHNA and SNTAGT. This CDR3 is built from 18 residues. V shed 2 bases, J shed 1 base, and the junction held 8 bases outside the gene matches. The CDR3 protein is CASSDTSGIRGSYNEQFF. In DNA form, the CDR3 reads TGTGCCAGCAGTGACACTAGCGGGATAAGGGGGTCCTACAATGAGCAGTTCTTC.

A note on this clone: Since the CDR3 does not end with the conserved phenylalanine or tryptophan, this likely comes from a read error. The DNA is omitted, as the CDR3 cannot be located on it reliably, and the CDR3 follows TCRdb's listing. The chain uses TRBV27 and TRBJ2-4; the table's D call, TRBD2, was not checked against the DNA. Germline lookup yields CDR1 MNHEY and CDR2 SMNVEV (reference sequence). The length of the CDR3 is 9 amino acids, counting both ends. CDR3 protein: CASSFADCA.

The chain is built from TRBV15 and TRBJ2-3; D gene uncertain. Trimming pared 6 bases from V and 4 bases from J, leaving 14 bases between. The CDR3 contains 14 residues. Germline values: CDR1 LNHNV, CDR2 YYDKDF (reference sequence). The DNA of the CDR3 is TGTGCCACCAGAGAGACCGGAGTTCCAGATACGCAGTATTTT. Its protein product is CATRETGVPDTQYF.

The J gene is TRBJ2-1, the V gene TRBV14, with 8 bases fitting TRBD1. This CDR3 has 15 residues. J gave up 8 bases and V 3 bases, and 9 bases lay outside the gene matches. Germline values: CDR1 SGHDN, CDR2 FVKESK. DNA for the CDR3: TGTGCCAGCAGCCACCTGGACAGGGATTTTGATGAGCAGTTCTTC. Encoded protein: CASSHLDRDFDEQFF.

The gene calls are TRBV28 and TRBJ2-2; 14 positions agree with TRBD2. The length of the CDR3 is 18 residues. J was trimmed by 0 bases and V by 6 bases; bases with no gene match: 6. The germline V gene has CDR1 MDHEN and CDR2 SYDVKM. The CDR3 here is CASRQTSGRATNTGELFF. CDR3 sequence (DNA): TGTGCCAGCAGGCAGACTAGCGGGAGGGCCACGAACACCGGGGAGCTGTTTTTT.